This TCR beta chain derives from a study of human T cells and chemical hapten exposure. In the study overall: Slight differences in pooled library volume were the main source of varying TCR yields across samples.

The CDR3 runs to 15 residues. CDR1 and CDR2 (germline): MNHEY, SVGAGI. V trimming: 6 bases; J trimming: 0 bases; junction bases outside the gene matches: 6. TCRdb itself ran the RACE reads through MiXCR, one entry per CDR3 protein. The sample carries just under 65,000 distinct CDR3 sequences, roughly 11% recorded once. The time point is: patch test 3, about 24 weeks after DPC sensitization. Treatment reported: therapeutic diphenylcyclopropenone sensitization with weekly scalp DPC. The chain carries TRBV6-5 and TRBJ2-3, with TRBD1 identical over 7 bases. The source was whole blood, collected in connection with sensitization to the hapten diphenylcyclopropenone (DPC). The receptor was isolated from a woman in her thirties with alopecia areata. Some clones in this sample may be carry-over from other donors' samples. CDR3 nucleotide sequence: TGTGCCAGCAGCCAAGGACAGGTTAGCACAGATACGCAGTATTTT. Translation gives CASSQGQVSTDTQYF.